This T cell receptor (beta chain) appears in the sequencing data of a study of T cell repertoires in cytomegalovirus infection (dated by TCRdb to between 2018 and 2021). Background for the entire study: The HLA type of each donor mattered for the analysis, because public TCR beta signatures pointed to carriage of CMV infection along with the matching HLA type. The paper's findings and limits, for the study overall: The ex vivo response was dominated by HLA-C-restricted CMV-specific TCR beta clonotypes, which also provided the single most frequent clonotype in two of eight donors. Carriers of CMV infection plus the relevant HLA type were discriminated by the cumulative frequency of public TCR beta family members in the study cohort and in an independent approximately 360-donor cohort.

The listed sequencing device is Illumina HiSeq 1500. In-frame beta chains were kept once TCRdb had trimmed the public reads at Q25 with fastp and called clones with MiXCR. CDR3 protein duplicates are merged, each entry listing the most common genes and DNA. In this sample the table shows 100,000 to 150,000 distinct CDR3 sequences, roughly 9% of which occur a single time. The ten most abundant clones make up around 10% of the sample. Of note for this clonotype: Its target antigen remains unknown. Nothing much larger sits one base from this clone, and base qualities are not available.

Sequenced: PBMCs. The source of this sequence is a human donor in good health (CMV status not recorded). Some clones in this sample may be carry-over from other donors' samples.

The DNA sequence is TGTGCCAGCAGCTTGTGGGAGAATGAGCAGTTCTTC. This encodes CASSLWENEQFF. The chain uses TRBV5-6 and TRBJ2-1; possibly the D gene is TRBD2, per 5 matching bases. The V end loses 1 base and the J end loses 7 bases, and a stretch of 6 bases separates them. From its cysteine to its phenylalanine, the CDR3 spans 12 amino acids. Left in the record is the CDR3 DNA by itself, 36 bases read in frame from the first base. CDR1 and CDR2, looked up from the germline V gene, are SGHDT and YYEEEE.